This T cell receptor (beta chain) was recovered during a study of neoadjuvant anti-PD-1 for oral cavity cancer. Study summary: Patients without progression got a fourth dose around day 43.

Profiled with immunoSEQ multiplex PCR; TCRdb holds only in-frame clones, not every one. The sample consists of some 17,000 clones, approximately 70% of them appearing once. V gave up 4 bases and J gave up 3 bases, with 14 bases separating them. CDR1 and CDR2 from the germline V gene are SGDLS and YYNGEE. This CDR3 contains 15 residues. Findings and limits, study-wide: Post-nivolumab, blood T cell clonality was significantly elevated in non-responders. Only three patients per response group were TCR-analyzed; validation needed.

Patients were newly diagnosed with stage II-IVA oral cavity squamous cell carcinoma without prior systemic or radiation treatment. To note about this clone: Its antigen remains unidentified.

The receptor's source is a person aged 40 to 85 with oral cavity squamous cell carcinoma. This chain joins TRBV9 and TRBJ1-5; D ambiguous. The sample consisted of PBMCs, taken before nivolumab (anti-PD-1) treatment. CDR3 bases: TGTGCCAGCAGCCCCAATCCGGTGGACAATCAGCCCCAGCATTTT. Translated: CASSPNPVDNQPQHF.